Here is one T cell receptor (beta chain) with its context. J gave up 6 bases and V 5 bases, and 9 bases lay outside the gene matches. The CDR3 contains 15 residues. Per germline, CDR1 SEHNR and CDR2 FQNEAQ (reference sequence). This sample is part of a study of blood T cell repertoires in COVID-19. The repertoire was sequenced with immunoSEQ multiplex PCR; TCRdb's copy has only in-frame clones and lacks some. The data hold 250,000 or so clones, with about 91% observed a single time. The sequenced sample was PBMCs or T cells enriched from blood (not recorded which). The chain links TRBV7-9 to TRBJ2-1; the match to TRBD1 covers 8 bases. This clonotype originated in a human donor in a cohort exposed to, infected with or recovered from COVID-19 (not recorded which). The donor label of this sample is uncertain. As DNA, the CDR3 is TGTGCCAGCAGCCTTGGACAGGGCCCGGCCAATGAGCAGTTCTTC. It codes for CASSLGQGPANEQFF.